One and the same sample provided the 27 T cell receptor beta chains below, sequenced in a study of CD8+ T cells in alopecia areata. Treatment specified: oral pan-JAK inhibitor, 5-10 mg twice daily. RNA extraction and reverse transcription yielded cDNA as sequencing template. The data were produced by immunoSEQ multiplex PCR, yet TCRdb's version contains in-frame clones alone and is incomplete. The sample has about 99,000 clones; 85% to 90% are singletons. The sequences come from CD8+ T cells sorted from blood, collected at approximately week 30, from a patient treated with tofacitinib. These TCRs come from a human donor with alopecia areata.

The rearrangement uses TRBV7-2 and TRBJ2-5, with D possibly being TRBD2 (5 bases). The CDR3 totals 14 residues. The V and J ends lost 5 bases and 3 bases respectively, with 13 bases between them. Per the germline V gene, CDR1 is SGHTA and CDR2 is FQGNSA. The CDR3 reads CASSPGRLEETQYF. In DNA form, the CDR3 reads TGTGCCAGCAGCCCGGGGAGATTAGAAGAGACCCAGTACTTC. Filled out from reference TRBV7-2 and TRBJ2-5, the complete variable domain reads GAGVSQSPSNKVTEKGKDVELRCDPISGHTALYWYRQSLGQGLEFLIYFQGNSAPDKSGLPSDRFSAERTGGSVSTLTIQRTQQEDSAVYLCASSPGRLEETQYFGPGTRLLVL.

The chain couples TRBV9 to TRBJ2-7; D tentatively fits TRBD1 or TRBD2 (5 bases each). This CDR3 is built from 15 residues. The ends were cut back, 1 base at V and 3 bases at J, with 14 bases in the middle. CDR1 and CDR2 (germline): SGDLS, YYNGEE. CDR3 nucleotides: TGTGCCAGCAGCGTAAGTCCGGGACCACTCTACGAGCAGTACTTC. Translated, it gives CASSVSPGPLYEQYF.

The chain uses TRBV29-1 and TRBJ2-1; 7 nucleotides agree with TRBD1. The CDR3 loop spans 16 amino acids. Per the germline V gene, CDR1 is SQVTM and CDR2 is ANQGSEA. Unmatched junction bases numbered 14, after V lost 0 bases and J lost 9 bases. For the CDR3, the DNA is TGCAGCGTTGAAGAAGGAGACAGGGTGCCAATTGGTGAGCAGTTCTTC. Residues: CSVEEGDRVPIGEQFF.

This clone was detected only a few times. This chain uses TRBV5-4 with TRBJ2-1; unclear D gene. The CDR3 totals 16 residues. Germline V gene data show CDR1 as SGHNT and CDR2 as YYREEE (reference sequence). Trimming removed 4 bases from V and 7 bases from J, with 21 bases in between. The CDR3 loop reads CASSLNTGISDNEQFF. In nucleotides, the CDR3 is TGTGCCAGCAGCCTGAACACTGGGATTTCAGATAATGAGCAGTTCTTC.

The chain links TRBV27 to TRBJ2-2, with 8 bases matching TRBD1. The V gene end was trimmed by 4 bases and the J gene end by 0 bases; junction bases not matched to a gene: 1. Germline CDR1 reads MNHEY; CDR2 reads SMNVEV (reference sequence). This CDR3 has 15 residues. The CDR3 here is CASSWTGTNTGELFF. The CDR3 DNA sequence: TGTGCCAGCAGTTGGACAGGGACGAACACCGGGGAGCTGTTTTTT.

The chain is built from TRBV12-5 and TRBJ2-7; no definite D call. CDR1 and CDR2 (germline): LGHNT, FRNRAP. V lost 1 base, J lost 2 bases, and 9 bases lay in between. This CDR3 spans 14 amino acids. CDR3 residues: CASGLEQTTYEQYF. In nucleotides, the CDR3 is TGTGCTAGTGGTTTGGAGCAAACCACCTACGAGCAGTACTTC.

The CDR3 coding sequence is TGTGCCAGTAGTATGGAAGCGGATACAGATACGCAGTATTTT. This gives the protein CASSMEADTDTQYF. The V gene is TRBV19, the J gene TRBJ2-3, with D tentatively TRBD2 (5 bases). Germline CDR1 reads LNHDA; CDR2 reads SQIVND (reference sequence). V dropped 3 bases and J dropped 3 bases, with 10 bases sitting between them. The CDR3 contains 14 residues.

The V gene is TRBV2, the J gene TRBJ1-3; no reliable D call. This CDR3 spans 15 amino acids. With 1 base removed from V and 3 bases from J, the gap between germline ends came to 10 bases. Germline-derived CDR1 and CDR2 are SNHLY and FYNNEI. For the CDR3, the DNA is TGTGCCAGCAGTGAAGACAGCTTCATTGGAAACACCATATATTTT. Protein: CASSEDSFIGNTIYF.

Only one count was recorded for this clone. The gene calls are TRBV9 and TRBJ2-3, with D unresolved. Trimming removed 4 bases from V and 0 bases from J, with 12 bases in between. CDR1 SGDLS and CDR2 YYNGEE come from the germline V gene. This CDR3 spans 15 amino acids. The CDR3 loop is CASSPSSRSTDTQYF. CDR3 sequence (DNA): TGTGCCAGCAGCCCATCTTCCCGGAGCACAGATACGCAGTATTTT. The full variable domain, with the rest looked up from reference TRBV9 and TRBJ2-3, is DSGVTQTPKHLITATGQRVTLRCSPRSGDLSVYWYQQSLDQGLQFLIQYYNGEERAKGNILERFSAQQFPDLHSELNLSSLELGDSALYFCASSPSSRSTDTQYFGPGTRLTVL.

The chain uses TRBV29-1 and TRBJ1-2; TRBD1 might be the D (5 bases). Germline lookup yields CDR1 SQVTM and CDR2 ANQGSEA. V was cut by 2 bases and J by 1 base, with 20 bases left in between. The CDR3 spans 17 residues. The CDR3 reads CSVELHEYRDGNYGYTF. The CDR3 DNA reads TGCAGCGTTGAACTACACGAATATCGGGACGGTAACTATGGCTACACCTTC.

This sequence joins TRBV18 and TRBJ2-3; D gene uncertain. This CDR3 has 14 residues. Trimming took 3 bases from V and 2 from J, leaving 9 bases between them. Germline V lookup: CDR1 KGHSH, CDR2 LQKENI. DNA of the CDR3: TGTGCCAGCTCACCTCGGCGCTTCACAGATACGCAGTATTTT. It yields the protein CASSPRRFTDTQYF.

In nucleotides, the CDR3 is TGTGCCAGCAGTGTCTTTTTACGACAGGGCTCCGGGGAGCTGTTTTTT. Translating gives CASSVFLRQGSGELFF. V gene TRBV6-1 combines with J gene TRBJ2-2, with 7 positions matching TRBD1. V shed 4 bases and J 6 bases; nucleotides not matched to a gene: 11. The CDR3 length is 16 residues. Per germline, CDR1 MNHNS and CDR2 SASEGT.

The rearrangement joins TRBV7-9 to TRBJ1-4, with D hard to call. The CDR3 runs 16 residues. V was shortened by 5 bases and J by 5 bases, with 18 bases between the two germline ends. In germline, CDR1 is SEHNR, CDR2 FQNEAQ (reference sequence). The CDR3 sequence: CASSTNRALENEKLFF. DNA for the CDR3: TGTGCCAGCAGCACTAACCGGGCCTTGGAAAATGAAAAACTGTTTTTT.

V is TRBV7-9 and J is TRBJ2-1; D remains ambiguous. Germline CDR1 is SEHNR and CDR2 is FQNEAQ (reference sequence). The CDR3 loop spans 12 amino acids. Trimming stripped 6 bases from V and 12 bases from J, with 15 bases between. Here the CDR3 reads CASSSTGFRQFF. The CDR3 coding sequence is TGTGCCAGCAGTTCTACCGGGTTTAGGCAGTTCTTC.

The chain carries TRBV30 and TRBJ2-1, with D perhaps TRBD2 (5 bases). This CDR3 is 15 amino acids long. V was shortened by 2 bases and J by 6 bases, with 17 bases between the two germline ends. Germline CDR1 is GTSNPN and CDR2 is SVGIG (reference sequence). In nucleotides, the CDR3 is TGTGCCTGGAGTCCCCTAGTCCTAGCAGGCAATGAGCAGTTCTTC. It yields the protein CAWSPLVLAGNEQFF.

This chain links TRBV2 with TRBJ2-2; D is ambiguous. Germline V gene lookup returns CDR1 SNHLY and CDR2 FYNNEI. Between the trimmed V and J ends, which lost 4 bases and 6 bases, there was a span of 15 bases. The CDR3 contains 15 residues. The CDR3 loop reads CASSGEDLVAGELFF. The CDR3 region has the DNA TGTGCCAGCAGTGGTGAGGACCTTGTAGCCGGGGAGCTGTTTTTT. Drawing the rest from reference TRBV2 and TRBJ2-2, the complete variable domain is EPEVTQTPSHQVTQMGQEVILRCVPISNHLYFYWYRQILGQKVEFLVSFYNNEISEKSEIFDDQFSVERPDGSNFTLKIRSTKLEDSAMYFCASSGEDLVAGELFFGEGSRLTVL.

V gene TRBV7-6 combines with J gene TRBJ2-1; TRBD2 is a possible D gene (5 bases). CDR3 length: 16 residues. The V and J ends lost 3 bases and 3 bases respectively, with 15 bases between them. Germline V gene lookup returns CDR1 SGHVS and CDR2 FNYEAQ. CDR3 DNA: TGTGCCAGCAGCTTCAGGACTTATCCCATCTACAATGAGCAGTTCTTC. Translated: CASSFRTYPIYNEQFF.

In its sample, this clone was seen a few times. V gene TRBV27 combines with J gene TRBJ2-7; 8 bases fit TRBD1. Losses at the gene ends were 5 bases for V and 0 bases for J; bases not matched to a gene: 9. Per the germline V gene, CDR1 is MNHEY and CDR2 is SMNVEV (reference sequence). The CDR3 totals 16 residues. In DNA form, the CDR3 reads TGTGCCAGCAGTCTGGGTGGGACAGGTTTCTCCTACGAGCAGTACTTC. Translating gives CASSLGGTGFSYEQYF.

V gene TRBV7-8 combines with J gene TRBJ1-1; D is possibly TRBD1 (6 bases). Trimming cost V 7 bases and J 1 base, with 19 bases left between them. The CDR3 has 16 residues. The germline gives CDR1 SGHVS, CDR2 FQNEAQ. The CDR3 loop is CASTLPKDRPNTEAFF. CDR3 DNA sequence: TGTGCCAGCACCTTGCCCAAGGACAGACCGAACACTGAAGCTTTCTTT.

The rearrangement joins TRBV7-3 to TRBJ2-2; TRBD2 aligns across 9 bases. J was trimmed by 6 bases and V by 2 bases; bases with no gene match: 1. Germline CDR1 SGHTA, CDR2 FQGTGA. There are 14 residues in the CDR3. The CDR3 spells CASSLAGGPGELFF. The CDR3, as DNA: TGTGCCAGCAGCTTAGCGGGAGGGCCCGGGGAGCTGTTTTTT.

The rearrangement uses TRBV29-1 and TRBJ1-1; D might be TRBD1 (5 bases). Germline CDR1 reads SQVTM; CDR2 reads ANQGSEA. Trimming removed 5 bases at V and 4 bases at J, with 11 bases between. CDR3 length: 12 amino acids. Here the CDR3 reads CSVHGGGTEAFF. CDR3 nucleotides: TGCAGCGTTCACGGGGGAGGCACTGAAGCTTTCTTT.

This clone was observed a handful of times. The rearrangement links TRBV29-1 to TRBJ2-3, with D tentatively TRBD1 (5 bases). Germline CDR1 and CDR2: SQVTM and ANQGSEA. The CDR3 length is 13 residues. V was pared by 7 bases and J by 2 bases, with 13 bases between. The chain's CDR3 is CSAEGENTDTQYF. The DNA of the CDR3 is TGCAGCGCCGAAGGGGAAAACACAGATACGCAGTATTTT.

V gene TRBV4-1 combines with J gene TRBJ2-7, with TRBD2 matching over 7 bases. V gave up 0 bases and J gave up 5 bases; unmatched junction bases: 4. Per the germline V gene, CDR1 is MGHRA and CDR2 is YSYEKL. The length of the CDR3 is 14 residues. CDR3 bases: TGCGCCAGCAGCCAAGAGTGGACTAGTGACGAGCAGTACTTC. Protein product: CASSQEWTSDEQYF.

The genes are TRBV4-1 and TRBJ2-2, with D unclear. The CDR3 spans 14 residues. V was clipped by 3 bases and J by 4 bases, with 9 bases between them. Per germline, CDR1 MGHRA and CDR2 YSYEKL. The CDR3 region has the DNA TGCGCCAGCAGCCACTCGACGTCCACCGGGGAGCTGTTTTTT. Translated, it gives CASSHSTSTGELFF.

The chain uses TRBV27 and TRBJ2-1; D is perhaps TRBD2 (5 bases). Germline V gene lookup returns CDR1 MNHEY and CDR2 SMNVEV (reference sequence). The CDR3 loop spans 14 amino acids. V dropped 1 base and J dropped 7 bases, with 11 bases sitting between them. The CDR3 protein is CASSLYEGMNEQFF. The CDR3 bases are TGTGCCAGCAGTTTATACGAGGGTATGAATGAGCAGTTCTTC.

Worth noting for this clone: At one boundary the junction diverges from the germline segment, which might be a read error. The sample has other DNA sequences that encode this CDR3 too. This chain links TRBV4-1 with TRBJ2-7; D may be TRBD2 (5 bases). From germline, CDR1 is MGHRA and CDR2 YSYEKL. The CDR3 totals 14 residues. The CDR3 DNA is TGCGCCAGCAGCCAATCGGGATCGGCGTACGAGCAATACTTC. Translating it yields CASSQSGSAYEQYF.

The CDR3 DNA reads TGCGCCAGCAGCCATCTAGCGGGAGAGTCAGATACGCAGTATTTT. It is translated as CASSHLAGESDTQYF. The gene calls are TRBV4-1 and TRBJ2-3; 10 positions match TRBD2. Germline CDR1 and CDR2: MGHRA and YSYEKL. J gave up 4 bases and V 3 bases, and 4 bases lay outside the gene matches. The CDR3 is made up of 15 amino acids.